What follows are 4 T cell receptor beta chains derived from one specimen sequenced in a study of blood T cell repertoires in COVID-19. TCRdb's copy holds only in-frame clones and misses some; the assay was immunoSEQ multiplex PCR. Here the sample spans about 260,000 clones, approximately 86% being singletons. Sequencing used peripheral blood. The receptors here all came from a man aged 25-45 years with active or convalescent COVID-19.

J is TRBJ1-2 and V is TRBV19, with 10 bases identical to TRBD1. The CDR3 loop spans 14 amino acids. V lost 8 bases, J lost 5 bases, and 8 bases stayed unmatched. The germline gives CDR1 LNHDA, CDR2 SQIVND (reference sequence). The CDR3: CASCPRDRGYGYTF. The CDR3 DNA sequence: TGTGCCAGTTGTCCCCGGGACAGGGGTTATGGCTACACCTTC.

The chain combines TRBV5-8 with TRBJ2-7; tentative D call: TRBD1 (6 bases). The CDR3 spans 15 residues. V shed 1 base and J shed 5 bases, with 16 bases lying between them. CDR1 SGHTS and CDR2 YDEGEE come from the germline V gene. This CDR3 reads CASSLPGVPSDEQYF. In DNA form, the CDR3 reads TGTGCCAGCAGCTTGCCAGGGGTTCCCTCGGACGAGCAGTACTTC.

V gene TRBV7-2 combines with J gene TRBJ1-2; D may be TRBD1 (6 bases). The CDR3 length is 14 residues. Trimming removed 5 bases at V and 8 bases at J, with 18 bases between. Germline loops: CDR1 SGHTA, CDR2 FQGNSA. CDR3 protein: CASSATQGRAGYTF. CDR3 in DNA: TGTGCCAGCAGCGCTACGCAGGGGCGGGCCGGCTACACCTTC. The full variable domain, in which reference TRBV7-2 and TRBJ1-2 provide the parts outside the CDR3, is GAGVSQSPSNKVTEKGKDVELRCDPISGHTALYWYRQSLGQGLEFLIYFQGNSAPDKSGLPSDRFSAERTGGSVSTLTIQRTQQEDSAVYLCASSATQGRAGYTFGSGTRLTVV.

The chain carries TRBV19 and TRBJ2-3; 10 bases fit TRBD2. This CDR3 comprises 15 residues. Trimming cost V 8 bases and J 1 base; bases outside gene matches: 6. The germline gives CDR1 LNHDA, CDR2 SQIVND (reference sequence). The CDR3 loop reads CASSSGGAGTDTQYF. In nucleotides, the CDR3 is TGTGCCAGTTCAAGCGGGGGGGCCGGCACAGATACGCAGTATTTT.